Listed below are T cell receptor beta chains from one sample, sequenced in a study of cytomegalovirus exposure and HLA in healthy donors. Sequencing was performed with immunoSEQ multiplex PCR; in TCRdb, only in-frame clones are kept and a portion is missing. The repertoire has approximately 160,000 clones, 82% of them found once; the top ten carry less than 1%. The sample consisted of PBMCs. Receptor source: a girl aged 2-10 years in good health and CMV-seropositive. The conserved cysteine and the conserved F or W are not part of the CDR3 here. Only part of the rows carry a size: once, few, many, or a class if the clone is expanded.

V gene,clone size,CDR3 protein
TRBV6-1,-,ASSYSQANTEAF
TRBV5-1,-,ASSTGGGNTIY
TRBV6-1,-,ASSEGGAYGYT
TRBV6-1,-,ASSEIDGLLNEKLF
TRBV29-1,-,SVSPDGVNEKLF
TRBV7-9,once,ASSTGTGNEKLF
TRBV6-6,-,ASSPMQVVGDTQY
TRBV18,-,ASSRRTSGGYNEQF
TRBV5-6,-,ASSWTGYEQY
TRBV4-1,few,ASSLRTEPTPGDTEAF
TRBV29-1,-,SVDSGGLAGHWGELF
TRBV10-2,once,ASTSVGEQY
TRBV6-1,-,ASSAVSGANVLT
TRBV9,-,ASSAGTDTEAF
TRBV29-1,-,SVERTLMVRVGLAVPNEQF
TRBV7-9,-,ASSLHPGTEANYGYT
TRBV15,-,ATSIRREGGELF
TRBV28,-,ASSPIYRRPAIETGETQY
TRBV6-1,-,ASRARSGYEQY
TRBV7-6,-,ASSLDKNYGYT
TRBV7-3,-,ASSNRGGETQY
TRBV4-1,-,ASSQERSETSMDEQF
TRBV28,once,ATSSGSKETQY
TRBV29-1,-,SVEGSRGTDTQY
TRBV28,-,ASRYNGETQY
TRBV6-1,-,ASSEWRTGFGLRGYT
TRBV5-1,-,ASSPDRTGGYGYT
TRBV5-1,-,ASSGGLAGGPTQY
TRBV29-1,-,SVARGTPYEQY
TRBV11-1,-,ASSESASGSEKLF
TRBV7-9,-,ASSLGPGTDSNQPQH
TRBV28,-,ASSLGQRDTEAF
TRBV9,once,ASSVMEGGNTEAF
TRBV19,-,ASSIKGHLNYGYT
TRBV10-3,few,AIKALAASSYNEQF
TRBV4-1,-,ASSPFSPRPFSSYEQY
TRBV5-1,-,ASSPGYGYT
TRBV28,-,ASSPIRLAIHFNNEQF
TRBV28,-,ASSLTGQSGQY
TRBV10-1,-,ASSERAGSSEAF
TRBV29-1,-,SVDGEGYGYT
TRBV6-5,-,ASSPDRGNQPQH
TRBV7-3,few,ASSFSGGEVAF
TRBV9,-,ASTRQDTNYGYT
TRBV14,-,ASSHWREPTSTDTQY
TRBV28,-,ASSFSIGGSYEQY
TRBV7-8,-,ASSLAGADTQY
TRBV30,-,AWDEGLADQQF
TRBV4-1,-,ASSQGLAGGPPYNEQF
TRBV27,-,ASSLSGRGLAMNEQY
TRBV28,-,ASSLVVGQGVWYEQY
TRBV15,-,ATSRDLAVYEQY
TRBV6-6,-,ASSYSTPFTDTQY
TRBV4-2,-,ASSQSRDLGSSPLH
TRBV10-3,-,AISPGGAATDTQY
TRBV5-6,-,ASSLGPDGYT
TRBV6-5,-,ASNEGGGNQPQH
TRBV4-1,-,ASSQGLVGGSPYEQY
TRBV7-8,once,ASSVITPSSGNTIY